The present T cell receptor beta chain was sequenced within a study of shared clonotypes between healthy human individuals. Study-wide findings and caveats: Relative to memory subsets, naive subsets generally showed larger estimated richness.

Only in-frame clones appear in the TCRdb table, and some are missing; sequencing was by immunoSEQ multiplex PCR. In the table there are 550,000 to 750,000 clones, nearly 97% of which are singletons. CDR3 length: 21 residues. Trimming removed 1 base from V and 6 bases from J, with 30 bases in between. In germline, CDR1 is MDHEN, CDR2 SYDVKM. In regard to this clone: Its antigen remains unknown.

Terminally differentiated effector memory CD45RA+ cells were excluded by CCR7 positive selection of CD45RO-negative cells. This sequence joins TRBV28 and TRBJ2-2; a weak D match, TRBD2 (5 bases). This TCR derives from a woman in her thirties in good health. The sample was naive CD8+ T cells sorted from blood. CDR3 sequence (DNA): TGTGCCAGCAGTTTATCAGTCGGTCGGGGAGAACGGCCTATTCTCCCCGGGGAGCTGTTTTTT. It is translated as CASSLSVGRGERPILPGELFF.